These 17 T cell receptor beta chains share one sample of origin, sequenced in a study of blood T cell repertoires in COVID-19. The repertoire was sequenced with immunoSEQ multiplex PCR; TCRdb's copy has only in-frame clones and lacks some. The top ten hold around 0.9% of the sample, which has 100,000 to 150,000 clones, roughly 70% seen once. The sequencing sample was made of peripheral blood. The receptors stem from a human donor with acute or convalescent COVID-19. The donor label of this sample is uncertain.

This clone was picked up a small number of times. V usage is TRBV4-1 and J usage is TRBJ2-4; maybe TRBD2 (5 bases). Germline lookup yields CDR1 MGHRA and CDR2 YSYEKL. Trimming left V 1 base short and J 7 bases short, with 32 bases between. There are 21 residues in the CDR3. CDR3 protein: CASSQGSIIWTSQKGRNIQYF. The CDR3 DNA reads TGCGCCAGCAGCCAAGGTTCTATCATTTGGACTTCCCAAAAAGGCAGGAACATTCAGTACTTC.

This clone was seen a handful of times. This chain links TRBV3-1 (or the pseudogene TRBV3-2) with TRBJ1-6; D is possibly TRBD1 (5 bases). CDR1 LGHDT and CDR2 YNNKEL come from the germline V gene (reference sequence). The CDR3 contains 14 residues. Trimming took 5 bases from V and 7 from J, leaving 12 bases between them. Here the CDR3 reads CASSSQGVNSPLHF. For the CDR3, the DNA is TGTGCCAGCAGCTCGCAGGGTGTGAATTCACCCCTCCACTTT.

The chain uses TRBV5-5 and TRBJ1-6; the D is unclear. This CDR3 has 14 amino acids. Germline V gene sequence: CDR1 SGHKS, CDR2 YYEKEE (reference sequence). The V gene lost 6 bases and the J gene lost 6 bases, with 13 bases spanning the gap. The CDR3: CASMLGQSNSPLHF. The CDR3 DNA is TGTGCCAGCATGCTTGGTCAGTCTAATTCACCCCTCCACTTT.

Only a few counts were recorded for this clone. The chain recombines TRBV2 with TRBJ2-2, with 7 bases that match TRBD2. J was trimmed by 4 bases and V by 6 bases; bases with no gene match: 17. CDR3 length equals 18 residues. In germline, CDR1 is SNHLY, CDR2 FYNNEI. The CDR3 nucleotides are TGTGCCAGCAGCCCGGGACTAAGAGCGAGAACGGGCACCGGGGAGCTGTTTTTT. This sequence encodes CASSPGLRARTGTGELFF.

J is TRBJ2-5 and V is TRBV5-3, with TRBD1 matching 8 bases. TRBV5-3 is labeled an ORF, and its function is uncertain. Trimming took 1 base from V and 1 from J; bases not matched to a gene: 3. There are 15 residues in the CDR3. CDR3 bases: TGTGCCAGAAGCTTGACGGGACAGGTCCAAGAGACCCAGTACTTC. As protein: CARSLTGQVQETQYF.

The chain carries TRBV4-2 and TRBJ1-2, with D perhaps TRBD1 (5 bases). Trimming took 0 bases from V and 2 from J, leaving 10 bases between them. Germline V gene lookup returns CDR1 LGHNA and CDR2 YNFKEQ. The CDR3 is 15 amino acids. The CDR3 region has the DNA TGTGCCAGCAGCCAAGACCCCCGGGGGAACTATGGCTACACCTTC. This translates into CASSQDPRGNYGYTF.

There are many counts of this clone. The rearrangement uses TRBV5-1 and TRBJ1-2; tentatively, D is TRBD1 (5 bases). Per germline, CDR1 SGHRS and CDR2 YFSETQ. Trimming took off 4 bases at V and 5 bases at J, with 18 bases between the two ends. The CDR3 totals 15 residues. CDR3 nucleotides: TGCGCCAGCAGCCCCTACTCCGAAGGGGCGTATGGCTACACCTTC. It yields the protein CASSPYSEGAYGYTF.

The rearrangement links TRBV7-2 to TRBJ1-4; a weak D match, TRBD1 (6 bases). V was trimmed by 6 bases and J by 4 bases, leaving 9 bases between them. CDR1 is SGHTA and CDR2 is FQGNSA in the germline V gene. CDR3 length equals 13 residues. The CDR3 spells CASSRQDNEKLFF. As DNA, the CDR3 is TGTGCCAGCAGTAGACAGGATAATGAAAAACTGTTTTTT.

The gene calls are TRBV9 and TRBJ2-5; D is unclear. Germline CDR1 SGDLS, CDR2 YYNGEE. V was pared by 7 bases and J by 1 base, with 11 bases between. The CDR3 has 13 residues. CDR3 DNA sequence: TGTGCCAGCTCTTCGAGTTTCCAAGAGACCCAGTACTTC. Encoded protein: CASSSSFQETQYF.

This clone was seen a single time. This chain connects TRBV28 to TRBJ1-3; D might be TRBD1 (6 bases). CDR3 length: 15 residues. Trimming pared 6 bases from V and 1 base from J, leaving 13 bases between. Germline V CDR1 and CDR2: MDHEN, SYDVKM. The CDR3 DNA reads TGTGCCAGCAGATCCCAAACAGGGTCTGGAAACACCATATATTTT. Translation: CASRSQTGSGNTIYF.

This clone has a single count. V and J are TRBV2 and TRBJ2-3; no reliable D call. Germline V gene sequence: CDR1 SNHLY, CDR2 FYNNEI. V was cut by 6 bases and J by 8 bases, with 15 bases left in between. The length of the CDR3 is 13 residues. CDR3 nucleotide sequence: TGTGCCAGCAGGAGCACAGCCCTTCCTACGCAGTATTTT. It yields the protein CASRSTALPTQYF.

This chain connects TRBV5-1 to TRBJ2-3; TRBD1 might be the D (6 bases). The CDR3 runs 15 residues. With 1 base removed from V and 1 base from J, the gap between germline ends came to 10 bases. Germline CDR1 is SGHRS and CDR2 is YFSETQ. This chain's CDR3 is CASSLRAGGTDTQYF. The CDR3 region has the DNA TGCGCCAGCAGCTTGCGCGCAGGGGGCACAGATACGCAGTATTTT.

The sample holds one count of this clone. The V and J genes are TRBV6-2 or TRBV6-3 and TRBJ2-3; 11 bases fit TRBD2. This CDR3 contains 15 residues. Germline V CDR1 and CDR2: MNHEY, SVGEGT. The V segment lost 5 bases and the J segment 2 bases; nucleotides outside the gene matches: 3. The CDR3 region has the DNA TGTGCCAGCAGTCAACTAGCGGGGGCCACAGATACGCAGTATTTT. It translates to CASSQLAGATDTQYF.

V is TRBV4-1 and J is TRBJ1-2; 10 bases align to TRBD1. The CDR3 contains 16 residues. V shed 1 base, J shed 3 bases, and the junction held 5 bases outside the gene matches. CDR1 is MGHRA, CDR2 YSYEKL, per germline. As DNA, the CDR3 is TGCGCCAGCAGCCAAGGAGCCGGGACAGGGGACTATGGCTACACCTTC. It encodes CASSQGAGTGDYGYTF.

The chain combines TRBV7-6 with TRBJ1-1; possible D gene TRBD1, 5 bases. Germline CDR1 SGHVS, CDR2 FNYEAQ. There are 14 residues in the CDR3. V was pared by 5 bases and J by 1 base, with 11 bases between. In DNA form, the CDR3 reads TGTGCCAGCAGCCTGCGGCAGGGGAACACTGAAGCTTTCTTT. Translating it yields CASSLRQGNTEAFF.

The CDR3: CASKDRGSGNQPQHF. The CDR3 bases are TGTGCCAGTAAAGATCGCGGGAGCGGCAATCAGCCCCAGCATTTT. The genes are TRBV19 and TRBJ1-5, with D hard to call. CDR1 is LNHDA and CDR2 is SQIVND in the germline V gene (reference sequence). Trimming pared 7 bases from V and 2 bases from J, leaving 15 bases between. This CDR3 comprises 15 residues.

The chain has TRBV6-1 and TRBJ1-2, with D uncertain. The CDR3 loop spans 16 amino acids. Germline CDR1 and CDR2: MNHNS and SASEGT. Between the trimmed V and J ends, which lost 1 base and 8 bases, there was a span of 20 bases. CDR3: CASSEDKRRETIGYTF. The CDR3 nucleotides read TGTGCCAGCAGTGAAGACAAGCGGCGGGAGACAATCGGCTACACCTTC.